This TCR beta chain stems from a study of cytomegalovirus exposure and HLA in healthy donors. About the research overall: Earlier, almost 120 million unique TCR beta sequences were recovered from 170 million or so T cells by an analysis.

The PCR made use of 60 Vbeta and 13 Jbeta primers. Produced via immunoSEQ multiplex PCR; TCRdb's table is partial and in-frame only. Reported are over 100,000 clones; the ten largest clones contain around 1.6%. Of note for this clone: Its antigen is not identified.

Study outcomes and limitations: Based on reports, TCR beta sequences accurately predicted HLA-A and HLA-B alleles for most subjects.

Sequencing was performed on PBMCs. The receptor comes from a woman between 40 and 55 years old in good health and CMV-seropositive.

This CDR3 is CASSRRGQETQYF. The CDR3 nucleotides are TGTGCCAGCAGCAGAAGGGGTCAAGAGACCCAGTACTTC. The chain couples TRBV27 to TRBJ2-5, with TRBD1 as a possible D gene (5 bases). Germline V CDR1 and CDR2: MNHEY, SMNVEV (reference sequence). The CDR3 extends over 13 amino acids. V shed 6 bases and J shed 2 bases, with 10 bases lying between them.